This T cell receptor (beta chain) stems from a study of blood T cell repertoires in COVID-19. Study-wide context: The United States, Italy and Spain were the sources of the acute and convalescent COVID-19 samples. From T cells, B-cell-depleted T cells, or PBMCs came the material, which was cDNA or gDNA.

In the original processing: Scientists estimated how many nucleated cells there were by amplifying reference gene primers. The repertoire was sequenced with immunoSEQ multiplex PCR; TCRdb's copy has only in-frame clones and lacks some. That table supplies the V and J calls and clone size; D and trimming were determined from the DNA. The table records about 45,000 clones, about 85% of them present only once. The sequence was obtained from a woman aged 80 or over in a cohort sampled during active or convalescent COVID-19. Sequences were obtained from peripheral blood.

The CDR3 loop reads CASSVPSGGGYGYTF. The CDR3 nucleotides are TGTGCCAGTAGTGTCCCTTCAGGGGGCGGCTATGGCTACACCTTC. The V and J genes are TRBV19 and TRBJ1-2; 8 nucleotides agree with TRBD1. CDR1 and CDR2 (germline): LNHDA, SQIVND (reference sequence). This CDR3 has 15 residues. Trimming took 5 bases from V and 4 from J; bases not matched to a gene: 9.